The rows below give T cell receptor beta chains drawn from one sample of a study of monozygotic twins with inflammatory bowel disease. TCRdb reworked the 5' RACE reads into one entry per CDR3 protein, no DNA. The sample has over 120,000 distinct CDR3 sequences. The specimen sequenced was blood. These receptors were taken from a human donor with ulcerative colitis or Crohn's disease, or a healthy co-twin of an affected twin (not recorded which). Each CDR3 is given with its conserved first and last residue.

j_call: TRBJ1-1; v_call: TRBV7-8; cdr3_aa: CASSLGSSGGGRSAFF
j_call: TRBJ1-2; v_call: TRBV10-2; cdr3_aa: CASSAGQPGGYTF
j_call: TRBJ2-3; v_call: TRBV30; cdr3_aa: CVWSTGTDTQYF
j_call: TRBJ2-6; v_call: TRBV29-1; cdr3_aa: CSVETRWANVLTF
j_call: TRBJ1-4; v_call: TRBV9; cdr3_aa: CASSARSATNEKLFF
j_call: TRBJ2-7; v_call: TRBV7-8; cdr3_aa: CASSIRTSGNSEQYF
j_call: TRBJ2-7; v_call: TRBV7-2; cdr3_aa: CASSSSIAGNYEQYF
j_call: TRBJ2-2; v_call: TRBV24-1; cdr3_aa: CATSDDQDGLSGELFF
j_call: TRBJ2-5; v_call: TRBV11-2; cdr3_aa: CASSLFPGQAFQETQYF
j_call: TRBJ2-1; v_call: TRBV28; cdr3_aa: CASSNSGGNEQFF
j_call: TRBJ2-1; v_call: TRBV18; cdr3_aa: CASSPWTSREEQFF
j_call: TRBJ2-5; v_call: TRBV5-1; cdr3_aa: CASSPGLAGTQETQYF
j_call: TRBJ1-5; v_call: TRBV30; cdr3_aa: CAWSEGNNQPQHF
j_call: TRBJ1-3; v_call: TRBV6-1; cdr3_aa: CASTTTGQEYSGNTIYF
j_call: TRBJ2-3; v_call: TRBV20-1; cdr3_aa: CSAGGRGRSDTQYF
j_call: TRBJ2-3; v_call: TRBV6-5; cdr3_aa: CASSSLAYTQYF
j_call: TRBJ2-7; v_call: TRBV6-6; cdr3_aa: CASSYLGTSYEQYF
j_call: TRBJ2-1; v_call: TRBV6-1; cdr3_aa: CASRTGTSSYNEQFF
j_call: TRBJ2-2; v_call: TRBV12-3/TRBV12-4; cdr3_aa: CASGQVPLNTGELFF
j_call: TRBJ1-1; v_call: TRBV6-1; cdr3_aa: CASSARDRVGTEAFF
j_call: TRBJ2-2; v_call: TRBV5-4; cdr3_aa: CASSHRRTLIQREEGTAELFF
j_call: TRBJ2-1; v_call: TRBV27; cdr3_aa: CASSSRRTSGSEQFF
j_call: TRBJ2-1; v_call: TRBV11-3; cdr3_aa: CASSRDSQTFKDEQFF
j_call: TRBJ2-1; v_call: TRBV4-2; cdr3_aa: CASKEVSGRGNEQFF
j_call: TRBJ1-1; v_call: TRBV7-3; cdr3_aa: CASSSPSGSTEAFF
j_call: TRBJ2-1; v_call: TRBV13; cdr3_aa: CASSRDRGPGNEQFF
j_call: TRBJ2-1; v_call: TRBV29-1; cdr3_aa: CSVPLAGGPVDNEQFF
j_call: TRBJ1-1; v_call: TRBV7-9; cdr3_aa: CASSLVGEGAFF
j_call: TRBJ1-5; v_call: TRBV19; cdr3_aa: CASKKDRFISHQPQHF
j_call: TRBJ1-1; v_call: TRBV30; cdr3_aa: CAWRKKSEAFF
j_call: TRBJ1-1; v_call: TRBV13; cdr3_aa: CASSFGQNTEAFF
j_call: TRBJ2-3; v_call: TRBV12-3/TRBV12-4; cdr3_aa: CASSLGWAEDTQYF
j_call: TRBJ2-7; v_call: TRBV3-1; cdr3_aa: CASSQEDRGLDEQYF
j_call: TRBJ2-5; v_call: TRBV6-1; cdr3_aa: CASSRRRGPPYQETQYF
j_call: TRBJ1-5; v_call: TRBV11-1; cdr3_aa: CASSVEMGQPQHF
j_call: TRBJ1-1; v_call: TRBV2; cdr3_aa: CASSDGRGDTEAFF
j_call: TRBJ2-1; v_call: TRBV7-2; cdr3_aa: CASSVGPTPYNEQFF
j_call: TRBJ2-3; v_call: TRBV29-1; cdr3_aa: CSVREGRTDTQYF
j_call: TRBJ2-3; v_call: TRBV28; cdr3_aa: CASSLNLGYTQYF
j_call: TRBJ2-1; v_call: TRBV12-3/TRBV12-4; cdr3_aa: CASSPPPEGSSYNEQFF
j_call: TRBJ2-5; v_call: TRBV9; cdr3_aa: CASSVHRDRRETQYF
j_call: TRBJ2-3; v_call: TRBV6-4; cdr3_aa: CASRQGYADTQYF
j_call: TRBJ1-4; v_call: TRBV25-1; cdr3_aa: CASSESGTGEKLFF
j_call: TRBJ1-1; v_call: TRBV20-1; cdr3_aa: CSAIRRTNTEAFF
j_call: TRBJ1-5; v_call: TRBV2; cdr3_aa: CASRFRTGADQPQHF
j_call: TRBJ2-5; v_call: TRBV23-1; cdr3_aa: CASSQILVWGSGTQYF
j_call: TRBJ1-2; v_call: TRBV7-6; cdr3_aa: CASSLAPRDPRGNYGYTF
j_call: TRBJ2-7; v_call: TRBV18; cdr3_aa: CASSPEPGQRLLEQYF
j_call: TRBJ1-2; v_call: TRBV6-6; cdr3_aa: CASRSSSYGYTF
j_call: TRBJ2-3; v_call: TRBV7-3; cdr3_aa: CASSSLSGRADTQYF
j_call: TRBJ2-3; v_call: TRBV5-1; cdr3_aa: CASSSGLAGGIDRTDTQYF
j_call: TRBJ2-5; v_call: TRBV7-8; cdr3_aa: CASSSSALGETQYF
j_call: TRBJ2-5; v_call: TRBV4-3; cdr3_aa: CASSHDREVKYF
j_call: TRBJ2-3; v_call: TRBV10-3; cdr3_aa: CAITPAGGPNTQYF
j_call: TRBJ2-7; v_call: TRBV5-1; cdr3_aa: CASSPDHPYEQYF
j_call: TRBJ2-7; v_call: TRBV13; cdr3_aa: CASSLEAGRDEQYF
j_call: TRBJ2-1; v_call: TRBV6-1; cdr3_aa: CASSLDLAGFYNEQFF
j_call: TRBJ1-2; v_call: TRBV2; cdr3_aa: CASSEELIRGYTF
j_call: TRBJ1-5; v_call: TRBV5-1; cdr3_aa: CASSPTGGVRNQPQHF
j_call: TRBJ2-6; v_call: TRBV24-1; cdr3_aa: CATSDPTSGANVLTF